This T cell receptor beta chain was found in a study of shared clonotypes between healthy human individuals (dated by TCRdb to the early 2020s). At the level of the whole study: The cohort included a few men and two women between 18 and 49 years of age. To estimate repertoire size and how much clonotypes are shared between individuals, the study performed deep sequencing of blood TCR repertoires from a few healthy adults. To increase sequencing depth and limit assay-specific biases, different laboratories used diverse techniques to prepare libraries and sequence TCR repertoires. For each donor, three plates each were used for CD4 naive and CD4 memory, two plates were used for CD8 naive, and one plate was used for CD8 memory. Each donor's leukapheresis produced roughly between roughly 0.9 and 8.9 billion PBMCs.

The donors were healthy, HIV-negative adults who had no recently reported acute infections or vaccinations. Every donor was a Caucasian adult residing in Nashville, Tennessee, USA. CD4+ T cells were enriched through magnetic negative selection, after which naive cells were positively selected on CD45RA and the remaining negative fraction served as the memory subset. Blood was collected by leukapheresis, and PBMCs were isolated by Ficoll-Histopaque density gradient centrifugation and then cryopreserved in liquid nitrogen vapor phase. Analytical flow cytometry was used to check the purity and quantity of every magnetically sorted T cell population. From each sorted fraction, genomic DNA was isolated and quantified by UV absorbance on a Nanodrop 2000c. Using the deep immunoSEQ assay, multiplex PCR amplified TCR CDR3 regions from genomic DNA. Extracted genomic DNA from each cell subset was spread evenly across all wells of several immunoSEQ 96-well plates, with each plate serving as a replicate. For sorted subsets, each replicate PCR was loaded with 200 ng genomic DNA, equivalent to 25,000 to 35,000 T cell genomes. Purified libraries were measured with a Qubit 3.0 fluorometer, size-checked on a Bioanalyzer 2100, and measured again with the KAPA Library Quantification kit. Every immunoSEQ 96-well plate was sequenced on a separate single-read 150-cycle Illumina NextSeq 550 flow cell. The paper's data handling went like this. Because the immunoSEQ output held only junctional sequences and lacked quality scores, the filtering could not match the filtering applied to full-length reads. To assign V/J genes and CDR3, sequences were annotated against IMGT germline references using PyIR, a Python wrapper for IgBLAST v1.9. Reads were filtered out if the reads had weak V/J assignments (E-value above 1e-6), no CDR3, stop codons, out-of-frame junctions, or ambiguous translated residues. V3J clonotypes were defined as sequences sharing the same inferred V gene, J gene, and CDR3 amino acid sequence. To compute the percentage overlap between repertoires, the number of shared unique clonotypes was divided by the size of the smaller repertoire. RTK rarefaction, the Chao1 estimator, and Recon v2.1 estimates of unobserved clonotypes were used to assess repertoire richness. Generation probabilities for all TCRbeta clonotypes obtained by the gDNA method from a handful of donors were computed using OLGA. TCRdb obtained this table from immuneACCESS and retained in-frame rearrangements with V and J assigned. These tables miss some clones; where compared with another copy, unresolved V genes account for less than half of the shortfall, and the remainder is unexplained. That table is the source of V, J and clone size, and D and trimming were worked out from the DNA. This sample is represented by roughly 2,500,000 clones; over 85% of them were singletons. Approximately 0.37% of the sample goes to the ten largest clones.

Study-wide conclusions, independent of this receptor: Naive subsets generally had larger estimated clonotype richness than memory subsets did. Compared with non-shared clonotypes, clonotypes shared by all four sorted-subset donors had higher generation probabilities. Sampling was limited to blood, and TCR repertoires in tissue likely differ from TCR repertoires in blood. Based on pairwise subsampling, the degree of clonotype sharing among donors was expected to be affected by sequencing depth. The small number of donors limited the genetic and exposure-history diversity represented. Even with the large sequencing depth, rarefaction of the sorted-subset datasets indicated that sequencing was incomplete. Sharing across several donors was observed for about 5% of naive CD4, over 3% of naive CD8, about 2.5% of memory CD4, and roughly 0.4% of memory CD8 clonotypes.

According to the germline V gene (reference sequence), CDR1 reads LNHDA and CDR2 reads SQIVND. From the cysteine up to the phenylalanine, the CDR3 has a length of 14 residues. Left in the record is the CDR3 DNA by itself, 42 bases read in frame from the first base. V was cut back by 5 bases and J by 0 bases, leaving a gap of 10 bases between them. Concerning this clone itself: Which antigen it targets is not known. No base quality values were provided; no much bigger clone lies one nucleotide off.

Sequencing was done on a sample of naive CD4+ T cells from PBMCs. The sample's cell subset or site, from its label and the paper: CD45RA+ positively selected. The TCR comes from a man aged 18-30 years in good health. Some clones in this sample may be carry-over from other donors' samples. Rearrangement joined TRBV19 to TRBJ1-2, with the D gene not clear enough to name. The CDR3 reads as follows: CASSPGWANYGYTF. Here is the DNA: TGTGCCAGTAGTCCCGGTTGGGCTAACTATGGCTACACCTTC. Here the CDR3 is joined to the reference TRBV19 and TRBJ1-2 genes, and the full variable domain is: DGGITQSPKYLFRKEGQNVTLSCEQNLNHDAMYWYRQDPGQGLRLIYYSQIVNDFQKGDIAEGYSVSREKKESFPLTVTSAQKNPTAFYLCASSPGWANYGYTFGSGTRLTVV.